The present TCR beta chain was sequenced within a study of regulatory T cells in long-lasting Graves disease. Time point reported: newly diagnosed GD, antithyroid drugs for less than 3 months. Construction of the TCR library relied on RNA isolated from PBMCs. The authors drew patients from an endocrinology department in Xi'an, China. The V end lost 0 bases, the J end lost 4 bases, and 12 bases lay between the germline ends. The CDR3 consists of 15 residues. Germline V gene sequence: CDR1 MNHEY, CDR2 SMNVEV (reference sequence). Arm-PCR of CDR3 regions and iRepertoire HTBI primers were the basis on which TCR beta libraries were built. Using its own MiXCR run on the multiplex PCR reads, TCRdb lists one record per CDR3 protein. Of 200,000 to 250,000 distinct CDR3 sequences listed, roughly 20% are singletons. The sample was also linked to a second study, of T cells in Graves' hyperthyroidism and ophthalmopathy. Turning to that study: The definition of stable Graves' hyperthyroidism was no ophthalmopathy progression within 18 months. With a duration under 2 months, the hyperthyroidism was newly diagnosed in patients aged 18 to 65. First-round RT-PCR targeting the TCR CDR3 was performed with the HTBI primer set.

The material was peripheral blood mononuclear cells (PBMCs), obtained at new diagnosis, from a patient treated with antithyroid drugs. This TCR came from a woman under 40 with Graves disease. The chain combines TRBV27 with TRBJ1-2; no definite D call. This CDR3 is CASSLSGQPLYGYTF. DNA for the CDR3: TGTGCCAGCAGTTTATCGGGCCAGCCTCTCTATGGCTACACCTTC.